This T cell receptor (beta chain) was identified during a study of blood T cell repertoires in COVID-19. Original analysis: Estimation of nucleated cell counts relied on the amplification of reference gene primers. The repertoire was sequenced with immunoSEQ multiplex PCR; TCRdb's copy has only in-frame clones and lacks some. V and J calls and clone size are as listed in that table; D and trimming were resolved from the DNA. The table lists over 150,000 clones, 70% to 85% of them singletons. V dropped 2 bases and J dropped 2 bases, with 10 bases sitting between them. This CDR3 has 14 residues. CDR1 is SGHRS and CDR2 is YFSETQ in the germline V gene.

Sequenced sample: peripheral blood. The genes are TRBV5-1 and TRBJ1-2; D remains ambiguous. This clonotype originated in a woman aged 55-70 years with acute or convalescent COVID-19. In DNA form, the CDR3 reads TGCGCCAGCAGCTTCTTCTCGGGAAACTATGGCTACACCTTC. This gives the protein CASSFFSGNYGYTF.